These T cell receptor beta chains were read from a single sample in a study of blood T cells in healthy people across ages. TCRdb reprocessed the 5' RACE reads via MiXCR and lists one record per CDR3 protein. The table lists 1.2 million to 1.5 million distinct CDR3 sequences, roughly 45% of them singletons. Material for sequencing was blood. The receptor source for this set is a woman under 30 in good health. Each CDR3 is given with its conserved first and last residue. D genes are given only for firm matches. Size is stated for part of the rows, as once, few or many counts, or as a class when the clone is expanded.

V gene: TRBV15
J gene: TRBJ2-1
clone size: NA
D gene: NA
CDR3 protein: CATSISGRYNEQFF
CDR3 DNA: TGTGCCACCAGCATATCCGGGAGATACAATGAGCAGTTCTTC

V gene: TRBV6-5
J gene: TRBJ1-5
clone size: few
D gene: NA
CDR3 protein: CASSPNRVSNQPQHF
CDR3 DNA: TGTGCCAGCAGCCCAAACAGGGTTAGCAATCAGCCCCAGCATTTT

V gene: TRBV10-3
J gene: TRBJ1-4
clone size: NA
D gene: NA
CDR3 protein: CAIRDGLNEKLFF
CDR3 DNA: TGTGCCATTCGGGACGGTCTAAATGAAAAACTGTTTTTT

V gene: TRBV7-2
J gene: TRBJ2-3
clone size: NA
D gene: NA
CDR3 protein: CASSAIVSWGTDTQYF
CDR3 DNA: TGTGCCAGCAGCGCTATAGTGTCGTGGGGCACAGATACGCAGTATTTT

V gene: TRBV20-1
J gene: TRBJ2-3
clone size: many
D gene: TRBD2
CDR3 protein: CSASLAGGTDTQYF
CDR3 DNA: TGCAGCGCCTCACTAGCGGGAGGAACAGATACGCAGTATTTT

V gene: TRBV25-1
J gene: TRBJ1-3
clone size: NA
D gene: NA
CDR3 protein: CASSVVGLGTASGNTIYF
CDR3 DNA: TGTGCCAGCAGTGTGGTGGGATTAGGGACGGCCTCTGGAAACACCATATATTTT

V gene: TRBV7-9
J gene: TRBJ1-2
clone size: NA
D gene: TRBD1
CDR3 protein: CASSHPVGTGGVYGYTF
CDR3 DNA: TGTGCCAGCAGCCACCCAGTCGGGACAGGGGGCGTCTATGGCTACACCTTC

V gene: TRBV6-1
J gene: TRBJ2-5
clone size: NA
D gene: NA
CDR3 protein: CTSSAGPLGTQYF
CDR3 DNA: TGTACCAGCAGTGCCGGGCCACTGGGGACCCAGTACTTC

V gene: TRBV28
J gene: TRBJ2-7
clone size: NA
D gene: TRBD2
CDR3 protein: CASSPSGEGLRREQYF
CDR3 DNA: TGTGCCAGCAGCCCCTCGGGGGAGGGTTTGCGCCGCGAGCAGTACTTC

V gene: TRBV28
J gene: TRBJ1-1
clone size: few
D gene: NA
CDR3 protein: CASSFVGRTEAFF
CDR3 DNA: TGTGCCAGCAGTTTTGTTGGTCGCACTGAAGCTTTCTTT

V gene: TRBV5-6
J gene: TRBJ2-1
clone size: NA
D gene: TRBD1
CDR3 protein: CASSVTGTGGFDEQFF
CDR3 DNA: TGTGCCAGCAGCGTTACCGGGACAGGGGGCTTCGATGAGCAGTTCTTC

V gene: TRBV4-2
J gene: TRBJ2-7
clone size: few
D gene: TRBD2
CDR3 protein: CASSQDLGLAVYEQYF
CDR3 DNA: TGTGCCAGCAGCCAAGATCTTGGACTAGCGGTATACGAGCAGTACTTC

V gene: TRBV5-6
J gene: TRBJ1-2
clone size: few
D gene: NA
CDR3 protein: CASRPREGGYTF
CDR3 DNA: TGTGCCAGCAGGCCCCGGGAGGGTGGCTACACCTTC

V gene: TRBV12-3/TRBV12-4
J gene: TRBJ1-1
clone size: NA
D gene: NA
CDR3 protein: CASTPEMNTEAFF
CDR3 DNA: TGTGCCAGCACACCGGAGATGAACACTGAAGCTTTCTTT

V gene: TRBV20-1
J gene: TRBJ2-1
clone size: NA
D gene: TRBD2
CDR3 protein: CSAGLRGSSYNEQFF
CDR3 DNA: TGCAGTGCTGGTCTGCGGGGGAGCTCCTACAATGAGCAGTTCTTC